This T cell receptor (beta chain) was recovered during a study of OX40 agonist ivuxolimab in advanced cancers. Study conclusions and caveats: By week 6 at 0.1 to 3.0 mg/kg, blood CD4+ and CD8+ T cells had expanded clonally.

The method was immunoSEQ multiplex PCR; TCRdb's version includes in-frame clones alone and lacks a portion of them. The data hold 70,000 or so clones, with 85% to 90% observed a single time. If patients had autoimmune disease history or systemic immunosuppression, they were excluded. Drawing of blood for sampling happened at baseline, at cycle 4 day 1, and at cycle 7 day 1. Note on this clone: Its antigen is not identified.

The sequence came from an adult with an advanced solid tumor such as melanoma, head and neck, liver or kidney cancer. The sequences come from CD4+ or CD8+ T cells sorted from blood, collected in a trial of the OX40 agonist ivuxolimab.

The CDR3 DNA is TGTGCCAGCAGCCCGGGACAGGGTGAAGATACGCAGTATTTT. It codes for CASSPGQGEDTQYF. The chain uses TRBV4-2 and TRBJ2-3; TRBD1 matches 9 bases. V lost 4 bases to trimming and J lost 5 bases; unmatched junction nucleotides: 4. CDR3 size: 14 residues. Looked up from germline, CDR1 is LGHNA and CDR2 is YNFKEQ.